Included here is one T cell receptor (beta chain) sequence, with context. Its target is unknown. Here immunoSEQ multiplex PCR was the method, and the copy in TCRdb shows in-frame clones only, minus some. Among 160,000 or so clones, approximately 86% were seen once, and the ten largest hold 2.7%. The germline CDR1 and CDR2 sequences are SNHLY and FYNNEI. CDR3 length: 15 residues. V was clipped by 7 bases and J by 4 bases; unmatched bases: 9. The data derive from a study of cytomegalovirus exposure and HLA in healthy donors. Study-level findings and limits: According to the study, roughly 160 TCR beta chains were cytomegalovirus-associated. One later analysis, an examination of the 120 or so validation repertoires, found that first-cohort TCR clusters tended to co-occur in them.

This receptor was obtained from a man between 18 and 35 years old in good health and CMV-seropositive. The sequenced material came from PBMCs. The chain joins TRBV2 to TRBJ2-5; 10 nucleotides match TRBD1. The CDR3 DNA sequence: TGTGCCAGCACTCGGACAGGGGGAGGTGGAGAGACCCAGTACTTC. Amino acids: CASTRTGGGGETQYF.